This T cell receptor (beta chain) was observed in a study of low-dose radiotherapy and immunotherapy resistance in tumors. Background on the study: Intravenous administration to patients comprised nivolumab at 240 mg every two weeks and ipilimumab at 1 mg/kg every six weeks. Patients took oral aspirin 300 mg daily for four cycles from cycle 1 day 1.

There are a few counts of this clonotype. The germline V gene has CDR1 SGHNT and CDR2 YENEEA. CDR3 length: 12 residues. Trimming removed 5 bases from V and 5 bases from J, with 6 bases in between. Primers targeting TRAV and TRBV primed first-strand cDNA, covering alpha and beta chains. Using a constant-region primer together with a V-primer adapter, TCRs were subjected to 20 PCR cycles of amplification. TCRdb recomputed calls from the reads with MiXCR, one row per CDR3 protein. Among about 14,000 distinct CDR3 sequences listed, 65% to 75% were seen once. Treatment of the donors consisted of nivolumab and ipilimumab (plus aspirin, low-dose cyclophosphamide and low-dose radiotherapy). Each eligible patient had an advanced solid tumor, and these tumors lacked tumor-infiltrating lymphocytes.

The origin of this receptor is a human donor with advanced metastatic prostate, ovarian, gallbladder or colorectal cancer (not recorded which). This table probably holds off-target reads from a library built for another chain. The chain employs TRBV11-3 and TRBJ2-2, with D unresolved. The CDR3 reads CASSRATGELFF. The CDR3 region has the DNA TGTGCCAGCAGCAGGGCAACCGGGGAGCTGTTTTTT.